The sequence of this T cell receptor (beta chain) was determined in a study of T-cell reconstitution after alpha-beta-depleted transplantation in children. Preparation of the TCRbeta library was carried out with unique molecular identifiers. Via MiXCR, TCRdb re-called the PCR reads, giving one row per CDR3 protein. The sample lists around 580,000 distinct CDR3 sequences, under 25% occurring once. This clonotype was observed at least ten times. Antigen unknown. Study findings and constraints: Several hundred expanded graft clones reportedly supplied alpha-beta T cells about two months after transplant. T-cell numbers and diversity, one year after transplant, stemmed largely from T cells that were newly produced. Surviving recipient T cells and thymic progenitors produced the high day-60 TCRbeta diversity seen in some patients.

The CDR3 sequence is 15 residues long. V shed 4 bases and J shed 6 bases, with 17 bases lying between them. CDR1 is SGHRS, CDR2 YFSETQ, per germline. The sample in question was PBMCs, mostly from graft donor cells, obtained 360 days after TCRalphabeta/CD19-depleted stem cell transplant. This chain links TRBV5-1 with TRBJ1-5; maybe TRBD1 (6 bases). The clonotype comes from a boy under three years old who had a stem cell transplant for acute myeloid leukemia, so the T cells may come from the graft donor. CDR3: CASSIMAGDGQPQHF. DNA for the CDR3: TGCGCCAGCAGCATTATGGCAGGGGACGGTCAGCCCCAGCATTTT.